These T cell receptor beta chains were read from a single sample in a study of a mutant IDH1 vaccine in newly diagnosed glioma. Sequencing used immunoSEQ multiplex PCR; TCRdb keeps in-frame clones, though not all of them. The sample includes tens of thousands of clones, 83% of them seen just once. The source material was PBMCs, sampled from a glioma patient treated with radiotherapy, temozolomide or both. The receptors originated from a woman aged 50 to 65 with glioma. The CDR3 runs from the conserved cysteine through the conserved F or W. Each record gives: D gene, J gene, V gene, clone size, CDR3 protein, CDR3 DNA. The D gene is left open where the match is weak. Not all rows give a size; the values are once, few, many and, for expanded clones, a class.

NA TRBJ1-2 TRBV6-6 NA CASSYPGAVYGYTF TGTGCCAGCAGTTACCCGGGGGCGGTCTATGGCTACACCTTC
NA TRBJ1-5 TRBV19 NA CASSIEGNQPQHF TGTGCCAGTAGTATAGAGGGCAATCAGCCCCAGCATTTT
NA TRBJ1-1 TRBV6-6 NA CASSYGAYNTEAFF TGTGCCAGCAGTTACGGAGCCTACAACACTGAAGCTTTCTTT
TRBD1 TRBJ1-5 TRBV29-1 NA CSVGTGGGNQPQHF TGCAGCGTCGGGACAGGGGGCGGCAATCAGCCCCAGCATTTT
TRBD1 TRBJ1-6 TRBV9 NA CASSVQGANGSPLHF TGTGCCAGCAGCGTACAGGGGGCTAATGGTTCACCCCTCCACTTT
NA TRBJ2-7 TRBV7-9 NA CASMRGSGEQYF TGTGCCAGCATGCGTGGGTCGGGCGAGCAGTACTTC
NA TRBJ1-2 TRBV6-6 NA CASSYSGRAYVSYTF TGTGCCAGCAGTTACTCTGGACGGGCCTATGTTAGCTACACCTTC
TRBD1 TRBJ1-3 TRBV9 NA CASSASSRGLEGNTIYF TGTGCCAGCAGCGCCTCAAGCAGGGGGCTGGAAGGAAACACCATATATTTT
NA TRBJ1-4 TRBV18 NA CASSSKEEKLFF TGTGCCAGCTCATCCAAGGAAGAAAAACTGTTTTTT
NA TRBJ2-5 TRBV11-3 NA CASSLGPETQYF TGTGCCAGCAGCTTAGGACCAGAGACCCAGTACTTC
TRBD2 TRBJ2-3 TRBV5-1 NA CASSGGGTDTQYF TGCGCCAGCAGCGGGGGGGGCACAGATACGCAGTATTTT
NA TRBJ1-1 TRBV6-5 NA CASGKGGNTEAFF TGTGCCAGCGGGAAGGGTGGGAACACTGAAGCTTTCTTT
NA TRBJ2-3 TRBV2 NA CASSGPRTDTQYF TGTGCCAGCAGTGGGCCACGCACAGATACGCAGTATTTT
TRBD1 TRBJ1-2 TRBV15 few CATSAGFGQGYGYTF TGTGCCACCAGCGCGGGATTCGGACAGGGCTATGGCTACACCTTC
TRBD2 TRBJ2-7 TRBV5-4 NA CASSQEGAGGAYEQYF TGTGCCAGCAGCCAAGAAGGAGCGGGGGGTGCCTACGAGCAGTACTTC
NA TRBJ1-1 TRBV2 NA CASRGASFTEAFF TGTGCCAGCAGGGGCGCGAGCTTCACTGAAGCTTTCTTT
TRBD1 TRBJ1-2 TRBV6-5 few CASSYSSQGAGYTF TGTGCCAGCAGTTACTCATCCCAGGGGGCGGGCTACACCTTC
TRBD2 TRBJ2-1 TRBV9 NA CASSRGTSGGYEQFF TGTGCCAGCAGTCGCGGGACTAGCGGGGGCTATGAGCAGTTCTTC
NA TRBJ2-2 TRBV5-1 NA CASAEGGTANTGELFF TGCGCCAGCGCGGAAGGGGGGACCGCGAACACCGGGGAGCTGTTTTTT
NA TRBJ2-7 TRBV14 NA CASSQEAGELYEQYF TGTGCCAGCAGCCAAGAGGCAGGCGAACTCTACGAGCAGTACTTC
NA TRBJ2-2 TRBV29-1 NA CSVGRGGTGELFF TGCAGCGTTGGAAGGGGCGGGACCGGGGAGCTGTTTTTT
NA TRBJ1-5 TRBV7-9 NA CASSAGAASNQPQHF TGTGCCAGCAGCGCGGGGGCAGCTAGCAATCAGCCCCAGCATTTT
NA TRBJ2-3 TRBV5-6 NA CASSLERDTQYF TGTGCCAGCAGCTTAGAACGAGATACGCAGTATTTT
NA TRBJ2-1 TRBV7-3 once CASSPSDYNEQFF TGTGCCAGCAGCCCCAGCGACTACAATGAGCAGTTCTTC
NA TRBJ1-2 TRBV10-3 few CAISENPTVNYGYTF TGTGCCATCAGTGAGAACCCGACAGTTAACTATGGCTACACCTTC
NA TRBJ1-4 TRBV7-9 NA CASSEQATQGEKLFF TGTGCCAGCAGCGAACAGGCCACCCAGGGGGAAAAACTGTTTTTT
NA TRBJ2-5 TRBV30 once CAWSLREETQYF TGTGCCTGGAGCCTCCGGGAAGAGACCCAGTACTTC
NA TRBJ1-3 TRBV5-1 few CASSTSTGIRSGNTIYF TGCGCCAGCAGCACCAGTACAGGGATACGCTCTGGAAACACCATATATTTT
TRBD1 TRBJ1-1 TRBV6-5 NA CASSYSKGAGTEAFF TGTGCCAGCAGTTACTCGAAGGGGGCTGGCACTGAAGCTTTCTTT
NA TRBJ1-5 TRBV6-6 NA CASSSAGGAYNQPQHF TGTGCCAGCAGTTCCGCGGGAGGAGCCTACAATCAGCCCCAGCATTTT
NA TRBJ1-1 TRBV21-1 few CASSKGQDTEAFF TGTGCCAGCAGCAAAGGACAGGACACTGAAGCTTTCTTT
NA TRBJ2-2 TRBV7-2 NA CASCPILYTGELFF TGTGCCAGCTGCCCTATACTATACACCGGGGAGCTGTTTTTT
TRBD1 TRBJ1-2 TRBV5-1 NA CASSPDRAGYTF TGCGCCAGCAGCCCAGACAGGGCTGGCTACACCTTC
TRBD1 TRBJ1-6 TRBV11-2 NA CASSLYRGQGSPLHF TGTGCCAGCAGCTTATATCGGGGACAGGGTTCACCCCTCCACTTT
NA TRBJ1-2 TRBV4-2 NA CASNSPGGMLDYGYTF TGTGCCAGCAACTCTCCCGGCGGGATGTTAGACTATGGCTACACCTTC
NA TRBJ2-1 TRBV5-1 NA CASSLAGQFEQFF TGCGCCAGCAGCCTCGCCGGACAGTTTGAGCAGTTCTTC
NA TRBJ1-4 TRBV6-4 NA CASERRGNEKLFF TGTGCCAGCGAGAGAAGGGGAAATGAAAAACTGTTTTTT
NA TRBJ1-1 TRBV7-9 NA CASSTKIEAFF TGTGCCAGCAGCACAAAAATTGAAGCTTTCTTT
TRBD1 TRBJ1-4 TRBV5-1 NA CASNPGQGYPLNEKLFF TGCGCCAGCAACCCTGGACAGGGATATCCCCTGAATGAAAAACTGTTTTTT
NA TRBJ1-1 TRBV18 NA CASSPSGGTRTEAFF TGTGCCAGCTCACCCTCGGGCGGGACTAGGACTGAAGCTTTCTTT
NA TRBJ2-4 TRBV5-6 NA CASSLAMAKNIQYF TGTGCCAGCAGCTTGGCGATGGCCAAAAACATTCAGTACTTC
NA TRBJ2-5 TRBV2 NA CASNNAETQYF TGTGCCAGCAATAACGCGGAGACCCAGTACTTC
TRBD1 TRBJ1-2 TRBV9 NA CASSPRDRGFYGYTF TGTGCCAGCAGCCCCCGGGACAGGGGTTTCTATGGCTACACCTTC